These 2 T cell receptor beta chains were sequenced from one sample in a study of T-cell memory formation after mild COVID-19. TCRdb recomputed calls from the 5' RACE reads with MiXCR, one row per CDR3 protein. The sample contains 550,000 to 600,000 distinct CDR3 sequences, roughly 22% of which appear only once. Sample: PBMCs or a T cell subset sorted from them (not recorded which). The receptor source for this set is an adult woman who had mild COVID-19 (a few samples of this study predate the infection). Cell type and time point are not known.

J is TRBJ2-2 and V is TRBV30; D gene ambiguous. The CDR3 is 12 amino acids. The V gene's germline CDR1 is GTSNPN and CDR2 SVGIG (reference sequence). Trimming shortened V by 2 bases and J by 3 bases, and 4 bases separated the two germline ends. CDR3 bases: TGTGCCTGGAGTTGGGACACCGGGGAGCTGTTTTTT. Translated: CAWSWDTGELFF. Using reference TRBV30 and TRBJ2-2 for the parts outside the CDR3, the full variable domain is SQTIHQWPATLVQPVGSPLSLECTVEGTSNPNLYWYRQAAGRGLQLLFYSVGIGQISSEVPQNLSASRPQDRQFILSSKKLLLSDSGFYLCAWSWDTGELFFGEGSRLTVL.

This clonotype was recorded once. The chain employs TRBV18 and TRBJ2-1; 10 nucleotides match TRBD2. The germline V gene encodes CDR1 KGHSH and CDR2 LQKENI. Trimming took 3 bases from V and 8 from J; bases not matched to a gene: 7. This CDR3 contains 15 residues. The CDR3 DNA reads as TGTGCCAGCTCACCCCCTAGCGGGAGTGGGTATGAGCAGTTCTTC. It translates to CASSPPSGSGYEQFF.